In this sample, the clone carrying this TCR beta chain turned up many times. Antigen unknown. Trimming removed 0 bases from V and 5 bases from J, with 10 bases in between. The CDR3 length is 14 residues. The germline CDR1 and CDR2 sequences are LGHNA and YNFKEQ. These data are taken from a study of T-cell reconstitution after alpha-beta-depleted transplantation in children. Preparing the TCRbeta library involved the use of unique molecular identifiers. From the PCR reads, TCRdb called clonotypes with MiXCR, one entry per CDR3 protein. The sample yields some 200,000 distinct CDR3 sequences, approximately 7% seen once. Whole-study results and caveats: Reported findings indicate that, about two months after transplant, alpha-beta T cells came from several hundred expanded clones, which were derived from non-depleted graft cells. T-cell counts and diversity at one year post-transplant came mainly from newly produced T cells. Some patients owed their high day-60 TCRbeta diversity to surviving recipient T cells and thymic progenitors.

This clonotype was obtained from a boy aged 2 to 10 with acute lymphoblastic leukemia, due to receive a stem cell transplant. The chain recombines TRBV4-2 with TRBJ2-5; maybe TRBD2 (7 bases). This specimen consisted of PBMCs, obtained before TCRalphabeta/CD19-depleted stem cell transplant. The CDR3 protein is CASSQDKGGETQYF. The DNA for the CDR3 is TGTGCCAGCAGCCAAGATAAGGGGGGGGAGACCCAGTACTTC.